This entry lists 8 T cell receptor beta chains sequenced from one sample in a study of PD-1 blockade in classical Hodgkin lymphoma. Clones were sequenced by immunoSEQ multiplex PCR, and TCRdb holds only the in-frame ones, with some missing. The sample has roughly 14,000 clones; roughly 86% are singletons. The time point: newly diagnosed, previously untreated cHL patient sample. CD4+ T cells were purified from thawed PBMCs by magnetic negative selection. Sequencing input: CD4+ T cells from blood. The receptors were gathered from a human donor with classical Hodgkin lymphoma.

The J gene is TRBJ2-2, the V gene TRBV7-9; either TRBD1 or TRBD2 may fit D (5 bases each). This CDR3 is built from 13 residues. In germline, CDR1 is SEHNR, CDR2 FQNEAQ (reference sequence). V lost 6 bases and J lost 6, with 11 bases in between. The CDR3 DNA sequence: TGTGCCAGCAGACTAGACAGCCCCGGGGAGCTGTTTTTT. The encoded protein is CASRLDSPGELFF.

The chain links TRBV5-6 to TRBJ1-4, with a weak D call TRBD1 (6 bases). The CDR3 is made up of 14 amino acids. V was shortened by 3 bases and J by 2 bases, with 8 bases between the two germline ends. Germline CDR1 and CDR2: SGHDT and YYEEEE. The CDR3 here is CASSSQGTNEKLFF. In DNA form, the CDR3 reads TGTGCCAGCAGCTCTCAGGGGACTAATGAAAAACTGTTTTTT.

The chain uses TRBV2 and TRBJ2-3; possibly TRBD1 for D (5 bases). The V end lost 5 bases, the J end lost 6 bases, and 15 bases lay between the germline ends. The CDR3 consists of 14 residues. CDR1 and CDR2 from the germline V gene are SNHLY and FYNNEI. CDR3 nucleotides: TGTGCCAGCAGTTCCCCCAGGGTTCCCGATACGCAGTATTTT. It encodes CASSSPRVPDTQYF.

The chain combines TRBV7-9 with TRBJ1-3; tentatively, D is TRBD1 (6 bases). Trimming took off 5 bases at V and 1 base at J, with 12 bases between the two ends. The germline V gene has CDR1 SEHNR and CDR2 FQNEAQ (reference sequence). This CDR3 region has 15 residues. This CDR3 reads CASSLLRGSGNTIYF. The CDR3 DNA sequence: TGTGCCAGCAGCCTACTAAGGGGGTCTGGAAACACCATATATTTT.

V is TRBV27 and J is TRBJ2-7; 14 nucleotides match TRBD2. Germline loops: CDR1 MNHEY, CDR2 SMNVEV (reference sequence). The CDR3 loop spans 18 amino acids. Trimming took 4 bases from V and 2 from J; bases not matched to a gene: 10. The DNA for the CDR3 is TGTGCCAGCAGTTCATATCTCCGACTAGCGGGAGGGCCCTACGAGCAGTACTTC. This codes for CASSSYLRLAGGPYEQYF.

The chain links TRBV10-1 to TRBJ2-3; D is unclear. V was pared by 3 bases and J by 3 bases, with 13 bases between. The CDR3 runs to 15 residues. Germline-derived CDR1 and CDR2 are WNHNN and SYGVQD (reference sequence). CDR3 bases: TGCGCCAGCAGTGACGGATACCCCGGGACAGATACGCAGTATTTT. It codes for CASSDGYPGTDTQYF.

The chain has TRBV19 and TRBJ1-4, with 10 nucleotides matching TRBD1. J was trimmed by 7 bases and V by 6 bases; bases with no gene match: 5. This CDR3 comprises 14 residues. CDR1 and CDR2 from the germline V gene are LNHDA and SQIVND (reference sequence). This CDR3 is CASRETGGGEKLFF. CDR3 sequence (DNA): TGTGCCAGTAGAGAGACAGGGGGCGGTGAAAAACTGTTTTTT.

J is TRBJ2-7 and V is TRBV7-2; D is undetermined. V was clipped by 1 base and J by 4 bases, with 8 bases between them. CDR1 is SGHTA and CDR2 is FQGNSA in the germline V gene. CDR3 size: 13 residues. CDR3 loop: CASSLEGKYEQYF. CDR3 DNA: TGTGCCAGCAGCTTAGAAGGGAAATACGAGCAGTACTTC. Filled out from reference TRBV7-2 and TRBJ2-7, the complete variable domain reads GAGVSQSPSNKVTEKGKDVELRCDPISGHTALYWYRQSLGQGLEFLIYFQGNSAPDKSGLPSDRFSAERTGGSVSTLTIQRTQQEDSAVYLCASSLEGKYEQYFGPGTRLTVT.